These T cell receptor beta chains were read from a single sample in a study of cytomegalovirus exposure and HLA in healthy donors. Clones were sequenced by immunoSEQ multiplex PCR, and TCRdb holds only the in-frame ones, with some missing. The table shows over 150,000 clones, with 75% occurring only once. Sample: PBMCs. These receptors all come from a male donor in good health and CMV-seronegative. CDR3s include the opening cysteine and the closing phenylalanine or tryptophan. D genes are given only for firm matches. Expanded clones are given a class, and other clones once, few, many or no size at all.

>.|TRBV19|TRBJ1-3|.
TGTGCCAGTAGTATCAGGGAAGCAAACACCATATATTTT
CASSIREANTIYF
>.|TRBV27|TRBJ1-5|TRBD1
TGTGCCAGCGGACAGGGTTTTCAGCCCCAGCATTTT
CASGQGFQPQHF
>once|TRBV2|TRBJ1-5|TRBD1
TGTGCCAGCAGGAAGACAGGGGAGTATCAGCCCCAGCATTTT
CASRKTGEYQPQHF
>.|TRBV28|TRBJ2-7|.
TGTGCCAGCAGTTTACAGGGATACAAATCCTACGAGCAGTACTTC
CASSLQGYKSYEQYF
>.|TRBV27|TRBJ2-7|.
TGTGCCAGCAGCCAGCTTCAGGGTCCCTACGAGCAGTACTTC
CASSQLQGPYEQYF
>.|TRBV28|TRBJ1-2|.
TGTGCCAGCAGTTTTACAGGGTTAGGAGCTAACTATGGCTACACCTTC
CASSFTGLGANYGYTF
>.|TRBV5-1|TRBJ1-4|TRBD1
TGCGCCAGCAGCTCTCAGGGGGCGCTATATGAAAAACTGTTTTTT
CASSSQGALYEKLFF
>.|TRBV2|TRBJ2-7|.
TGTGCCAGCAGGGACAGGTTGGGCTCGGGGGGGGAGCAGTACTTC
CASRDRLGSGGEQYF
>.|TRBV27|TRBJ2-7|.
TGTGCCAGCAGTTTACCCGGACAATTTCAAGAGCAGTACTTC
CASSLPGQFQEQYF
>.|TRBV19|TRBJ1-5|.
TGTGCCAGTAGTATAACAGGGAACCAGCCCCAGCATTTT
CASSITGNQPQHF
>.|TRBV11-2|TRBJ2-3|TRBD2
TGTGCCAGCAGTTTTACTAGCGGGAGCACAGATACGCAGTATTTT
CASSFTSGSTDTQYF
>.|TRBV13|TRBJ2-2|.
TGTGCCAGTAGGAGAGGGTCTAACACCGGGGAGCTGTTTTTT
CASRRGSNTGELFF
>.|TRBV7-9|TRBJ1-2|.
TGTGCCAGCAGCATTCTTGCCTGGGACAAGGATGGCTACACCTTC
CASSILAWDKDGYTF
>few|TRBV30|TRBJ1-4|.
TGTGCCTGGAGCCAGGGTTGGATTAATGAAAAACTGTTTTTT
CAWSQGWINEKLFF
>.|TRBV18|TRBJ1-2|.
TGTGCCAGCTCACCAAGCGGTCAGGGGACGAAAGGCTACACCTTC
CASSPSGQGTKGYTF
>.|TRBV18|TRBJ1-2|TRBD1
TGTGCCAGCTCACCACCGGACAGGGGCTACTATGGCTACACCTTC
CASSPPDRGYYGYTF
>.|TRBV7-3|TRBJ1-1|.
TGTGCCAGCAGCTTAACCAGGGGCACTGAAGCTTTCTTT
CASSLTRGTEAFF
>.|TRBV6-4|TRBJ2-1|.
TGTGCCAGCAGTGATTTGGGCTTGAATGAGCAGTTCTTC
CASSDLGLNEQFF
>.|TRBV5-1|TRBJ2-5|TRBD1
TGCGCCAGCACTCGGGACAGGGATGGGACCCAGTACTTC
CASTRDRDGTQYF
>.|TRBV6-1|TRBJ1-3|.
TGTGCCAGCAGTGAAACGGTGACAGGAGGCTCTGGAAACACCATATATTTT
CASSETVTGGSGNTIYF
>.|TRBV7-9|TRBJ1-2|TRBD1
TGTGCCAGCAGCCCGGGACAGGCACTTGGCTACACCTTC
CASSPGQALGYTF
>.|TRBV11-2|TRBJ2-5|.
TGTGCCAGCAGCTTGGGGGCAGGCAAAGAGACCCAGTACTTC
CASSLGAGKETQYF
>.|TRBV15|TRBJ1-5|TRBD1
TGTGCCACCAGCTCACAAGGGGGCAGGGATCAGCCCCAGCATTTT
CATSSQGGRDQPQHF
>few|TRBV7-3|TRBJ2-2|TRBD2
TGTGCCAGCAGCCCTCGGACTAGCGCTGTCACCGGGGAGCTGTTTTTT
CASSPRTSAVTGELFF
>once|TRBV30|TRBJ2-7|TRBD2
TGTGCCTGGAGGACCAGACTAGCGGGAGGGCCGGGGGACGAGCAGTACTTC
CAWRTRLAGGPGDEQYF
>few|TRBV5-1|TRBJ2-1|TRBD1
TGCGCCAGCGGATCCGGGACAGGGGGCCTTGAGCAGTTCTTC
CASGSGTGGLEQFF
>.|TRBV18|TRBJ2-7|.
TGTGCCAGCTCACCACGCGACGAGCAGTACTTC
CASSPRDEQYF
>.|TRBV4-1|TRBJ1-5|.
TGCGCCAGCAGCCAAGGCAGGGATCAGCCCCAGCATTTT
CASSQGRDQPQHF
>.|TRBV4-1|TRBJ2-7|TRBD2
TGCGCCAGCAGCCAAGAAGCTGGACTAGCGGGGTACGAGCAGTACTTC
CASSQEAGLAGYEQYF
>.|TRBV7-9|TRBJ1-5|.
TGTGCCAGCAGCTTAAGGGACACAAATCAGCCCCAGCATTTT
CASSLRDTNQPQHF
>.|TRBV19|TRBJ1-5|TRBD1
TGTGCCAGTAGTATGGGGACAGATAGCAATCAGCCCCAGCATTTT
CASSMGTDSNQPQHF
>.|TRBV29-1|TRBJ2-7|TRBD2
TGCAGCGTCGGGGGGGACTACGAGCAGTACTTC
CSVGGDYEQYF
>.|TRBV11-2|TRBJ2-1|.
TGTGCCAGCAGCCAAAGCCTAGACAATGAGCAGTTCTTC
CASSQSLDNEQFF
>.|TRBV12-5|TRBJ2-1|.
TGTGCTAGTGGTTTGTTAGGGAGCTCCTACAATGAGCAGTTCTTC
CASGLLGSSYNEQFF
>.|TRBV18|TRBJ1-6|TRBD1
TGTGCCAGCTCACCACCGGGACAGAATAATTCACCCCTCCACTTT
CASSPPGQNNSPLHF
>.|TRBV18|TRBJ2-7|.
TGTGCCAGCTCACCAGGCAGCTCCTACGAGCAGTACTTC
CASSPGSSYEQYF
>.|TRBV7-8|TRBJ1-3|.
TGTGCCAGCCGGGGAGGGAGCTCTGGAAACACCATATATTTT
CASRGGSSGNTIYF
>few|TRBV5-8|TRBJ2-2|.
TGTGCCAGCAGCTTGGTATTTCCGAACACCGGGGAGCTGTTTTTT
CASSLVFPNTGELFF
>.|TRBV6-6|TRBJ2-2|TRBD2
TGTGCCAGCAGTTACCCTAGCGGATTGAACACCGGGGAGCTGTTTTTT
CASSYPSGLNTGELFF
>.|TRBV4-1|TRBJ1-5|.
TGCGCCAGCAGCCAAGAGGCAGGGGGCAATCAGCCCCAGCATTTT
CASSQEAGGNQPQHF
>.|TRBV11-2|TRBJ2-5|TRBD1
TGTGCCAGCAGCACCCGACAGGGGATCTCGGAGACCCAGTACTTC
CASSTRQGISETQYF
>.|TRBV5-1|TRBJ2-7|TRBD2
TGCGCCAGCAGCCGCACTAGCGGGGGGGCCACTCCCTACGAGCAGTACTTC
CASSRTSGGATPYEQYF
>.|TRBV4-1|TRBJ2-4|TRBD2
TGCGCCAGCAGCCAGCCGCGGGGGGGCGGAGCAAACATTCAGTACTTC
CASSQPRGGGANIQYF
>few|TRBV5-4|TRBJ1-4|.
TGTGCCAGCAGCTCGGGACAAATTAATGAAAAACTGTTTTTT
CASSSGQINEKLFF
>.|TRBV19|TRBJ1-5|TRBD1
TGTGCCAGTAGTAAAACAGGACAGGGGTTTTCTAGCAATCAGCCCCAGCATTTT
CASSKTGQGFSSNQPQHF
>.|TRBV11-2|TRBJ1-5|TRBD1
TGTGCCAGCAGCTTAGGACAGGGAAATCAGCCCCAGCATTTT
CASSLGQGNQPQHF
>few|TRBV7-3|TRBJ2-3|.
TGTGCCAGCAGCCCCAACGGATACTTGACTAGTACGGATACGCAGTATTTT
CASSPNGYLTSTDTQYF
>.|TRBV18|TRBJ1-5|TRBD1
TGTGCCAGCTCACGTGGGACAGGGGATCTTCGCAATCAGCCCCAGCATTTT
CASSRGTGDLRNQPQHF
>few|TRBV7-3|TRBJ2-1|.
TGTGCCAGCAGCTTAGAGATGAGAGCGTTCAGTGAGCAGTTCTTC
CASSLEMRAFSEQFF
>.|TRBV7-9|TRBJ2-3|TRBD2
TGTGCCAGCAGCTTTGTTAGCGGGGGGGCTGTAGATACGCAGTATTTT
CASSFVSGGAVDTQYF